These 6 T cell receptor beta chains originate from one sample sequenced in a study of blood T cell repertoires in COVID-19. TCRdb's copy holds only in-frame clones and misses some; the assay was immunoSEQ multiplex PCR. Found here are tens of thousands of clones, 81% of them singletons; the top ten hold around a quarter. The material sequenced was peripheral blood. These receptor sequences come from a woman over 75 with COVID-19, enrolled during active disease.

This chain connects TRBV28 to TRBJ2-5; TRBD2 might be the D (6 bases). V gave up 5 bases and J gave up 5 bases, with 21 bases separating them. CDR3 length equals 16 residues. From germline, CDR1 is MDHEN and CDR2 SYDVKM. The CDR3 DNA is TGTGCCAGCAGTGGGCGGCGGGGTCAAGGTCACGAGACCCAGTACTTC. This encodes CASSGRRGQGHETQYF.

The rearrangement joins TRBV28 to TRBJ2-3; 9 bases match TRBD1. V lost 5 bases to trimming and J lost 3 bases; unmatched junction nucleotides: 6. CDR3 length equals 15 residues. Germline assignment: CDR1 MDHEN and CDR2 SYDVKM. CDR3 region: CASSEAGQGTDTQYF. The DNA of the CDR3 is TGTGCCAGCAGTGAGGCGGGACAGGGAACAGATACGCAGTATTTT.

The J gene is TRBJ2-1, the V gene TRBV29-1; TRBD2 matches 8 bases. V gave up 6 bases and J gave up 8 bases; unmatched junction bases: 12. CDR3 length: 14 amino acids. Per germline, CDR1 SQVTM and CDR2 ANQGSEA. The CDR3 spells CSVRSSGSFDEQFF. The CDR3 DNA reads TGCAGCGTGAGGTCCAGCGGGAGTTTCGATGAGCAGTTCTTC.

This clone was picked up a small number of times. The V and J genes are TRBV5-4 and TRBJ2-5, with 7 bases identical to TRBD2. Germline V CDR1 and CDR2: SGHNT, YYREEE (reference sequence). The V and J ends lost 0 bases and 3 bases, in that order; junction bases with no gene match: 2. This CDR3 is 14 amino acids long. The CDR3 coding sequence is TGTGCCAGCAGCTTGGGGGGGGGAGAAGAGACCCAGTACTTC. Encoded protein: CASSLGGGEETQYF.

The gene calls are TRBV7-2 and TRBJ2-7; D ambiguous. This CDR3 has 14 amino acids. Germline values: CDR1 SGHTA, CDR2 FQGNSA. Trimming shortened V by 2 bases and J by 0 bases, and 8 bases separated the two germline ends. The CDR3 DNA sequence: TGTGCCAGCAGCTTATCTAGAAGCTCCTACGAGCAGTACTTC. This codes for CASSLSRSSYEQYF.

The rearrangement joins TRBV7-6 to TRBJ2-6; a possible D gene is TRBD2 (5 bases). The germline gives CDR1 SGHVS, CDR2 FNYEAQ. With 0 bases removed from V and 2 bases from J, the gap between germline ends came to 14 bases. The CDR3 extends over 18 amino acids. CDR3 loop: CASSLAPGKGAGANVLTF. The CDR3 DNA follows: TGTGCCAGCAGCTTAGCGCCGGGGAAAGGAGCTGGGGCCAACGTCCTGACTTTC.